This TCR beta chain was sequenced during a study of blood T cells in healthy people across ages (dated by TCRdb to the mid-2010s). Regarding the research as a whole: In model experiments, template switching captured about one uniquely barcoded TCR beta cDNA molecule for every two T cells. Age-related changes in TCR beta repertoire diversity were measured in the study by deep sequencing normalized with unique cDNA molecular identifiers. The donors were divided into four age groups: young (average 16 years), middle-aged (over 35), aged (approximately 62) and long-lived (about 84). To avoid experimental bias, donors of different ages were distributed randomly across sequencing lanes. Two additional independent replicas of 1 million unique cDNA reads from the same blood draw were analyzed for two donors (one aged 18 to 29 and one aged 80 or older).

What the authors observed across the whole study: There was a strong correlation between observed TCR beta diversity and the percentage of naive T cells measured by flow cytometry. Donor CMV infection status was unknown, potentially confounding age-related changes in expanded clonotypes. The long-lived group showed more naive CD4+ T cells, fewer expanded clones and increased TCR diversity than the aged group, suggesting age selection. Bulk unsorted PBMC profiling prevented conclusive comparison of naive and antigen-experienced compartments. Total diversity estimates from one million sequenced T cells were considered lower bounds and underestimates. As age increased, observed TCR beta diversity per million T cells dropped in a roughly linear way, and a significant reduction was already evident by age 40.

Systemically healthy Caucasian individuals from Russia, approximately 39 in total and aged about 6 to 100 years, were included as donors. Each donor gave about 9.7 milliliters of peripheral blood, drawn into EDTA-treated Vacutainer tubes. Ficoll-Paque density-gradient centrifugation was used to isolate PBMCs, with at least 6.5 million obtained per sample. Total RNA was extracted from PBMCs with Trizol reagent, with at least 5 micrograms obtained per sample. The percentages of naive CD45RAhigh/CD27high T cells were determined by flow cytometry on a PBMC aliquot from every donor. The library was prepared using 5' RACE. The reads were generated on an Illumina HiSeq 2500. A second about 7 to 12 cycle PCR used a sample-barcoded 5' primer and a J-beta primer mix. Each TCR beta cDNA molecule received a unique molecular identifier from a template-switch 5' adaptor carrying 12 random nucleotides. Each sample yielded at least 3 million CDR3-containing paired-end reads. First-strand cDNA synthesis was performed from all RNA using the Mint cDNA synthesis kit, with priming by a TRBC-specific oligonucleotide. Following uracil-DNA glycosylase treatment, a first 18-cycle PCR with universal primers M1SS and BC2_uni_R was performed on all cDNA. The study's processing was this. For normalization, 1 million high-quality reads, each with a distinct molecular identifier, were randomly selected from each sample. Instead of being binned into consensus sequences, reads with shared molecular identifiers were discarded. MiTCR, set to a Q25 quality threshold and the strictest error-elimination algorithm, was used for CDR3 identification, clonotype clustering and error correction. Lower-bound total TCR beta diversity was estimated with a nonparametric unseen species model using Euler transformation. TCRdb handled the public reads itself, with Q25 trimming in fastp and clone calling in MiXCR, and kept productive beta chains. Identical CDR3 protein sequences are pooled into one entry, listed with their most common genes and DNA. These V and J calls are TCRdb output, not the study's own analysis. The sample table shows about 1,800,000 distinct CDR3 sequences, and 25% to 30% are seen once. 7.7% of the sample is held by the ten biggest clonotypes.

This clonotype was seen ten or more times. The antigen it recognizes is unknown. Base quality data are lacking; no much larger clone is found one base away. From a lookup of the germline V gene, CDR1 and CDR2 are ENHRY and SYGVKD. V is cut by 4 bases and J by 1 base, and the space between the germline ends is 7 bases. The CDR3 sequence holds 13 residues, the cysteine and phenylalanine included. The retained sequence is limited to the CDR3, 39 bases, with the frame set at the first base. The source of this sequence is a young woman in good health. The chain links TRBV10-3 with TRBJ2-5, with the D gene call left open. The sequenced material came from blood. The CDR3 loop reads CAISGEVQETQYF. Here is the DNA: TGTGCCATCAGTGGTGAGGTCCAAGAGACCCAGTACTTC.